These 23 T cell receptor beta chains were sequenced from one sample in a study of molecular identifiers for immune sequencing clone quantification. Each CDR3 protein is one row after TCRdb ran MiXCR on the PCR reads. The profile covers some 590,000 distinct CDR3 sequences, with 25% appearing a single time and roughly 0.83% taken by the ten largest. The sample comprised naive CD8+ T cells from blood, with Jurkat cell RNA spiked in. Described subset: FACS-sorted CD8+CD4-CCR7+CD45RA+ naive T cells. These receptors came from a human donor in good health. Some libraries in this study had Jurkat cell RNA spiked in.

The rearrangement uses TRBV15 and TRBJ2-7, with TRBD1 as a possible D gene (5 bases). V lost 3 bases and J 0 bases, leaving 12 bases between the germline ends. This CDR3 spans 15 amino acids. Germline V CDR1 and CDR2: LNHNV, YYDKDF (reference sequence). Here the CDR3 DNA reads TGTGCCACCAGCAGCGACAGCAGGAGCTCCTACGAGCAGTACTTC. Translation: CATSSDSRSSYEQYF.

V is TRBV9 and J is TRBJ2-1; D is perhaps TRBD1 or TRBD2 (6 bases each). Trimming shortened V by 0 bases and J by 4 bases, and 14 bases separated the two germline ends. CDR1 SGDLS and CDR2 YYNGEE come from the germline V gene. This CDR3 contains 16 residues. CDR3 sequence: CASSVEGGGTYNEQFF. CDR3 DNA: TGTGCCAGCAGCGTAGAAGGAGGGGGTACTTACAATGAGCAGTTCTTC.

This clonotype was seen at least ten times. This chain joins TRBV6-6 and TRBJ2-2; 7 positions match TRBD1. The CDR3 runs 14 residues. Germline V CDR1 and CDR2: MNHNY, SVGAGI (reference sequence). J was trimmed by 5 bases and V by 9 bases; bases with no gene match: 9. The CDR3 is CASRGPRGTGELFF. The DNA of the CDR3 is TGTGCCAGTAGGGGGCCCCGAGGAACCGGGGAGCTGTTTTTT.

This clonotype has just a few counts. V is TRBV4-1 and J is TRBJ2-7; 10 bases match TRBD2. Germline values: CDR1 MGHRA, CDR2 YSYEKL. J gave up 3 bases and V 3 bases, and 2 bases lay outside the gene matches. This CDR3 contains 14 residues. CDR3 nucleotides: TGCGCCAGCAGCCATCGGACTAGCGGCTACGAGCAGTACTTC. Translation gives CASSHRTSGYEQYF.

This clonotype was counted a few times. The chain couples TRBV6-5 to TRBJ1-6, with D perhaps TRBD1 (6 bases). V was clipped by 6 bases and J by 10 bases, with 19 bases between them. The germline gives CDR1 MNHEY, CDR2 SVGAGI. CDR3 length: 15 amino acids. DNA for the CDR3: TGTGCCAGCAGCAACTTGGGGGGGGCGAAGTCACCCCTCCACTTT. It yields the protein CASSNLGGAKSPLHF.

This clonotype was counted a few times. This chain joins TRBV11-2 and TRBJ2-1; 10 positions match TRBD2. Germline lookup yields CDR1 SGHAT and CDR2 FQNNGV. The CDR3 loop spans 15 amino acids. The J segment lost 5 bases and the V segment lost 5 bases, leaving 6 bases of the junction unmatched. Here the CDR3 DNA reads TGTGCCAGCAGCCCTATAGCGGGGGGCGACAATGAGCAGTTCTTC. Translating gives CASSPIAGGDNEQFF.

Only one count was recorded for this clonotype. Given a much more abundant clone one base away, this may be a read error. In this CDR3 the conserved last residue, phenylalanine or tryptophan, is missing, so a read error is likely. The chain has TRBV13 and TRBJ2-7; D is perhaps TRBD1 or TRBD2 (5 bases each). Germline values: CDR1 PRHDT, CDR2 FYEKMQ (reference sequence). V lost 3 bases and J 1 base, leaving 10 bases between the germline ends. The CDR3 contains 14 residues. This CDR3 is CASSFRDRSYEQYL. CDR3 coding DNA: TGTGCCAGCAGCTTCCGGGACCGGTCCTACGAGCAGTACCTC.

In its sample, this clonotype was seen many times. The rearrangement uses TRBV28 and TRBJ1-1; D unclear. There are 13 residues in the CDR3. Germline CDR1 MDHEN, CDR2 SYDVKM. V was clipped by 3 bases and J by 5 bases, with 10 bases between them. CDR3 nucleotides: TGTGCCAGCAGTTTTAGAGGGATGACTGAAGCTTTCTTT. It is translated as CASSFRGMTEAFF.

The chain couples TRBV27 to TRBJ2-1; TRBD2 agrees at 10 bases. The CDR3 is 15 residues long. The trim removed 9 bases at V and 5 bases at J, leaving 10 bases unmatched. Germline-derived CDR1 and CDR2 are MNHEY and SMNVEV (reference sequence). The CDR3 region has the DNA TGTGCCAGTACAAAGCGGGGGGGCTCTCACAATGAGCAGTTCTTC. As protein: CASTKRGGSHNEQFF.

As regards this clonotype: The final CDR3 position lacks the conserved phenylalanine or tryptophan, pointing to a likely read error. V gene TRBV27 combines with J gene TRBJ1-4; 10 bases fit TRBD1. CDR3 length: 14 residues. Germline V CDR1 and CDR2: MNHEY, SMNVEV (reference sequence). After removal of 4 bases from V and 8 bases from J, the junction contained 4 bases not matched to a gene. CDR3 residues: CASSYGTGVEKLFS. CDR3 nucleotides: TGTGCCAGCAGTTATGGGACAGGGGTGGAAAAACTGTTTTCT.

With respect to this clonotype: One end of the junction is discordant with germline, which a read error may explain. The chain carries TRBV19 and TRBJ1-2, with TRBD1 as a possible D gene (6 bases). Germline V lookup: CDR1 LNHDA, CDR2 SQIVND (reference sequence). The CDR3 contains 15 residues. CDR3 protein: CAGSIPGHLRYGYTF. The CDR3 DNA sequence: TGTGCCGGTAGTATCCCGGGACACCTAAGATATGGCTACACCTTC.

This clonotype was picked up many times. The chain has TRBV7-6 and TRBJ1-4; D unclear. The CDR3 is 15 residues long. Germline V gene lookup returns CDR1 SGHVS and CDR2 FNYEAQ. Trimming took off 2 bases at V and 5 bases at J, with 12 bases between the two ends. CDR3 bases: TGTGCCAGCAGCTTATCGGCAGCCGAAAATGAAAAACTGTTTTTT. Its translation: CASSLSAAENEKLFF.

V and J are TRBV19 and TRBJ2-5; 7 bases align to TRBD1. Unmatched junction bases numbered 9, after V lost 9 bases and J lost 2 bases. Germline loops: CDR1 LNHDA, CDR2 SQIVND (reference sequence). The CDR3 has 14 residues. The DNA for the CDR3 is TGTGCCAGCCAACCCCGGGACAGACAAGAGACCCAGTACTTC. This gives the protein CASQPRDRQETQYF.

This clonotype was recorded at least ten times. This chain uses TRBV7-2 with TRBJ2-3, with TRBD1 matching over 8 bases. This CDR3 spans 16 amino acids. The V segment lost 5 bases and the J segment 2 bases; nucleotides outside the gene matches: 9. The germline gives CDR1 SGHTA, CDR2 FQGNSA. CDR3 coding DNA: TGTGCCAGCAGCCTTCAGGACAGGGCCCTCACAGATACGCAGTATTTT. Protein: CASSLQDRALTDTQYF.

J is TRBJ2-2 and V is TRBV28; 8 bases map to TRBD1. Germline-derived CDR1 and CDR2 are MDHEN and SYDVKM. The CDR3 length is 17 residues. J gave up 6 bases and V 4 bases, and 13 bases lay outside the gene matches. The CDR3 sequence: CASSYTSRQGFPGELFF. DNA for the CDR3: TGTGCCAGCAGTTACACCTCTAGACAGGGGTTCCCCGGGGAGCTGTTTTTT.

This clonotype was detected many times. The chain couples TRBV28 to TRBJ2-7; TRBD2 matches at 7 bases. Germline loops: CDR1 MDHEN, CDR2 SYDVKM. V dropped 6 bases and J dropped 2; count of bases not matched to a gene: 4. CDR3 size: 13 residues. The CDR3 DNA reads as TGTGCCAGCAGCGGGCTAGCGGCCTACGAGCAGTACTTC. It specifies CASSGLAAYEQYF.

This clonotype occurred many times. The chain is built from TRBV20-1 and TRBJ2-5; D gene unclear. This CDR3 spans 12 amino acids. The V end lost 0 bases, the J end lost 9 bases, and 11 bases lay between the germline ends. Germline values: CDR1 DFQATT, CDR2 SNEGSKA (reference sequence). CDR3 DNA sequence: TGCAGTGCTAGAGACAGGTCCGTGGCCCAGTACTTC. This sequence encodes CSARDRSVAQYF.

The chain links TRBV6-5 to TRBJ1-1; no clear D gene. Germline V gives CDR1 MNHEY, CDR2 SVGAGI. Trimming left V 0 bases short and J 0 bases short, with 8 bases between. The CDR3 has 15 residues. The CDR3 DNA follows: TGTGCCAGCAGTTACTCGCGGACGGTGAACACTGAAGCTTTCTTT. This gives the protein CASSYSRTVNTEAFF.

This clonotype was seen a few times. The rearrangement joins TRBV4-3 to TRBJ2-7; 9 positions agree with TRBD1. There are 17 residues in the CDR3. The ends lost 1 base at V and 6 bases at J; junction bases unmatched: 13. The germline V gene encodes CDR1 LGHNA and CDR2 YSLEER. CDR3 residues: CASSQGMAAGTGSEQYF. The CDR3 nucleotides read TGCGCCAGCAGCCAAGGGATGGCCGCGGGGACAGGGAGCGAGCAGTACTTC.

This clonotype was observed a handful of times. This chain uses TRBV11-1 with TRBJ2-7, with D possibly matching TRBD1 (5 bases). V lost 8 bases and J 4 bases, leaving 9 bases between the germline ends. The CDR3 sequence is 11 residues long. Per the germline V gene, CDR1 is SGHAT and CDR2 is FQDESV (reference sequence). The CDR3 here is CASAQGYEQYF. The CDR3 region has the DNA TGTGCCAGCGCCCAGGGATACGAGCAGTACTTC.

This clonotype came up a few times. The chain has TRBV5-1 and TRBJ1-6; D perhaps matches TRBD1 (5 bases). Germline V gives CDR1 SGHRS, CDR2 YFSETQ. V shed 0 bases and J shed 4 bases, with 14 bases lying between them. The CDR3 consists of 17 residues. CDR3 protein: CASSLGDGNRYNSPLHF. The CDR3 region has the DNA TGCGCCAGCAGCTTGGGGGACGGAAACCGTTATAATTCACCCCTCCACTTT.

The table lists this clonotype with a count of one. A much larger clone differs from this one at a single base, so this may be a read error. This CDR3 is CASSVEQGTYEQYF. DNA of the CDR3: TGTGCCAGCAGCGTAGAACAGGGCACCTACGAGCAGTACTTC. This chain links TRBV11-2 with TRBJ2-7; weak D call: TRBD1 (6 bases). The germline gives CDR1 SGHAT, CDR2 FQNNGV. This CDR3 is 14 amino acids long.

CDR3: CASSPHLGYEQYF. The CDR3 region has the DNA TGTGCCAGCAGTCCCCACCTTGGGTACGAGCAGTACTTC. V is TRBV27 and J is TRBJ2-7; D not certain. The CDR3 loop spans 13 amino acids. V was trimmed by 5 bases and J by 4 bases, leaving 12 bases between them. The germline V gene has CDR1 MNHEY and CDR2 SMNVEV (reference sequence).